The 19 T cell receptor beta chains in this list originate from one sample, sequenced in a study of cytomegalovirus exposure and HLA in healthy donors. Using immunoSEQ multiplex PCR, the repertoire was profiled, and TCRdb retains in-frame clones only, with some absent. The sample includes 110,000 or so clones, over 75% of them seen just once. Sequencing input: PBMCs. These receptors all come from a woman aged 30 to 39 in good health and CMV-seronegative.

As DNA, the CDR3 is TGCAGCGTTGAAGAGGGGGGACAGGGGGATTACAGCGGGGAGCTGTTTTTT. Protein sequence: CSVEEGGQGDYSGELFF. This chain connects TRBV29-1 to TRBJ2-2; 11 nucleotides agree with TRBD1. The CDR3 runs 17 residues. Germline V gene sequence: CDR1 SQVTM, CDR2 ANQGSEA. V shed 0 bases, J shed 7 bases, and the junction held 10 bases outside the gene matches.

The chain links TRBV10-3 to TRBJ2-3; 13 nucleotides agree with TRBD2. The CDR3 runs 16 residues. Per the germline V gene, CDR1 is ENHRY and CDR2 is SYGVKD. V lost 8 bases, J lost 0 bases, and 5 bases stayed unmatched. CDR3 nucleotide sequence: TGTGCCATCTCAAGGACTAGCGGGGGTAGCACAGATACGCAGTATTTT. It specifies CAISRTSGGSTDTQYF.

The rearrangement uses TRBV4-3 and TRBJ1-2; 9 nucleotides line up with TRBD1. The CDR3 length is 20 residues. The V gene's germline CDR1 is LGHNA and CDR2 YSLEER. The V segment lost 4 bases and the J segment 4 bases; nucleotides outside the gene matches: 22. The CDR3 coding sequence is TGCGCCAGCAGCCTTCTCCCTGCCCTGATACAGGGGGCCACTCTCTATGGCTACACCTTC. It translates to CASSLLPALIQGATLYGYTF.

The chain links TRBV19 to TRBJ1-1; D not resolved. This CDR3 spans 14 amino acids. The germline V gene has CDR1 LNHDA and CDR2 SQIVND (reference sequence). V was pared by 10 bases and J by 8 bases, with 23 bases between. This chain's CDR3 is CAIGWRWEIGEAFF. The CDR3, as DNA: TGTGCCATCGGATGGCGCTGGGAGATTGGGGAAGCTTTCTTT.

The chain uses TRBV7-2 and TRBJ1-5; D call uncertain. This CDR3 spans 12 amino acids. The V and J ends lost 4 bases and 6 bases respectively, with 7 bases between them. Germline loops: CDR1 SGHTA, CDR2 FQGNSA. This chain's CDR3 is CASSYGGQPQHF. CDR3 DNA: TGTGCCAGCAGCTACGGTGGTCAGCCCCAGCATTTT. Using reference TRBV7-2 and TRBJ1-5 for the parts outside the CDR3, the full variable domain is GAGVSQSPSNKVTEKGKDVELRCDPISGHTALYWYRQSLGQGLEFLIYFQGNSAPDKSGLPSDRFSAERTGGSVSTLTIQRTQQEDSAVYLCASSYGGQPQHFGDGTRLSIL.

The V gene is TRBV27, the J gene TRBJ1-4; 8 nucleotides match TRBD1. Trimming at V came to 5 bases and at J to 8 bases, leaving 22 bases not matched to a gene. Germline assignment: CDR1 MNHEY and CDR2 SMNVEV (reference sequence). The CDR3 has 19 residues. CDR3 DNA sequence: TGTGCCAGCAGTGTCCGGATCCCCCTACAGGGGGTAGATAGGGAAAAACTGTTTTTT. Translated: CASSVRIPLQGVDREKLFF.

CDR3 DNA: TGTGCCAGCTCCTTTTTAACAACGTACAATGAGCAGTTCTTC. This translates into CASSFLTTYNEQFF. This sequence joins TRBV18 and TRBJ2-1; D is undetermined. The CDR3 spans 14 residues. The ends were cut back, 6 bases at V and 4 bases at J, with 13 bases in the middle. Germline lookup yields CDR1 KGHSH and CDR2 LQKENI.

As for this clone: Its ends do not fully match the called genes, so a read error is possible. Other nucleotide sequences from this sample produce the same CDR3. V and J are TRBV15 and TRBJ1-6; D unclear. The CDR3 length is 15 residues. Germline loops: CDR1 LNHNV, CDR2 YYDKDF (reference sequence). CDR3 DNA: TGTGCCACCAGCCATGGGAGCTCCTATAATTCGCCCCTCCACTTT. Its protein product is CATSHGSSYNSPLHF.

The chain carries TRBV19 and TRBJ1-3, with D hard to call. Germline V gene data show CDR1 as LNHDA and CDR2 as SQIVND (reference sequence). Between the trimmed V and J ends, which lost 4 bases and 0 bases, there was a span of 4 bases. This CDR3 has 13 amino acids. CDR3 nucleotides: TGTGCCAGTAGTACAGGCTCTGGAAACACCATATATTTT. The encoded protein is CASSTGSGNTIYF.

As DNA, the CDR3 is TGTGCCAGCAGCTTGGCCGCCAGGGGAAACACCGGGGAGCTGTTTTTT. Its protein is CASSLAARGNTGELFF. V and J are TRBV5-5 and TRBJ2-2, with a tentative D call TRBD1 (6 bases). The germline CDR1 and CDR2 sequences are SGHKS and YYEKEE (reference sequence). The CDR3 length is 16 residues. Between the trimmed V and J ends, which lost 0 bases and 2 bases, there was a span of 11 bases.

The chain links TRBV5-1 to TRBJ2-1; 8 nucleotides line up with TRBD2. This CDR3 is built from 15 residues. The J segment lost 6 bases and the V segment lost 0 bases, leaving 5 bases of the junction unmatched. Germline V gene data show CDR1 as SGHRS and CDR2 as YFSETQ. CDR3 protein: CASSLDPGGANEQFF. Written as DNA, the CDR3 is TGCGCCAGCAGCTTGGACCCCGGGGGGGCCAATGAGCAGTTCTTC. Drawing the rest from reference TRBV5-1 and TRBJ2-1, the complete variable domain is KAGVTQTPRYLIKTRGQQVTLSCSPISGHRSVSWYQQTPGQGLQFLFEYFSETQRNKGNFPGRFSGRQFSNSRSEMNVSTLELGDSALYLCASSLDPGGANEQFFGPGTRLTVL.

The chain employs TRBV12-2 and TRBJ1-1; the table assigns TRBD1, which was not confirmed against the DNA. TRBV12-2 is noted as a pseudogene. The CDR3 has 18 amino acids. The CDR3 bases are TGTGCAAGTCGCTTCATTGGTCCTCTCCGCCGACAGAACACTGAAGCTTTCTTT. It encodes CASRFIGPLRRQNTEAFF.

The gene calls are TRBV20-1 and TRBJ1-1; 7 bases match TRBD1. The CDR3 runs 11 residues. Germline-derived CDR1 and CDR2 are DFQATT and SNEGSKA (reference sequence). The CDR3 bases are TGCAGAGTACAGGGGCCCACTGAAGCTTTCTTT. Translated: CRVQGPTEAFF.

The chain has TRBV5-4 and TRBJ2-1, with 9 bases that match TRBD1. Trimming removed 5 bases from V and 9 bases from J; junction bases left unmatched: 12. Germline V gene sequence: CDR1 SGHNT, CDR2 YYREEE (reference sequence). This CDR3 contains 15 residues. In DNA, the CDR3 is TGTGCCAGCAGTCTGAAACCGGGACAGGGTTTTGAGCAGTTCTTC. Its protein is CASSLKPGQGFEQFF.

This chain connects TRBV15 to TRBJ1-1; D not resolved. The CDR3 loop spans 13 amino acids. CDR1 is LNHNV, CDR2 YYDKDF, per germline (reference sequence). Trimming stripped 1 base from V and 5 bases from J, with 8 bases between. The CDR3 region has the DNA TGTGCCACCAGCAGAGCGAGGGAAACTGAAGCTTTCTTT. The encoded protein is CATSRARETEAFF.

The chain uses TRBV15 and TRBJ1-6; 7 bases map to TRBD1. The junction had 3 bases not matched to a gene; V was cut back by 4 bases and J by 6 bases. CDR3 length: 14 amino acids. Germline loops: CDR1 LNHNV, CDR2 YYDKDF (reference sequence). The CDR3 reads CATSNTGANSPLHF. CDR3 sequence (DNA): TGTGCCACCAGCAATACAGGGGCTAATTCACCCCTCCACTTT.

This chain uses TRBV11-2 with TRBJ1-1, with 10 bases that match TRBD1. Trimming removed 7 bases from V and 6 bases from J; junction bases left unmatched: 11. CDR3 length equals 15 residues. The germline V gene has CDR1 SGHAT and CDR2 FQNNGV. The CDR3 spells CASIPGQGIRAEAFF. CDR3 nucleotides: TGTGCCAGCATCCCGGGACAGGGGATCAGGGCTGAAGCTTTCTTT.

This clone has just one count. Distinct nucleotide sequences in the sample also encode this CDR3. J is TRBJ1-6 and V is TRBV4-2, with no clear D. V was shortened by 0 bases and J by 7 bases, with 7 bases between the two germline ends. Germline CDR1 and CDR2: LGHNA and YNFKEQ. The CDR3 extends over 14 amino acids. The CDR3 protein is CASSQEGANSPLHF. The CDR3, as DNA: TGTGCCAGCAGCCAAGAAGGAGCGAATTCACCCCTCCACTTT.

The table lists this clone with a count of one. The rearrangement joins TRBV7-9 to TRBJ2-5; 11 bases fit TRBD1. The CDR3 length is 16 residues. CDR1 and CDR2 (germline): SEHNR, FQNEAQ (reference sequence). The junction had 3 bases not matched to a gene; V was cut back by 3 bases and J by 0 bases. The DNA of the CDR3 is TGTGCCAGCAGCTTCAGGGACAGGGGGTACCAAGAGACCCAGTACTTC. It yields the protein CASSFRDRGYQETQYF.